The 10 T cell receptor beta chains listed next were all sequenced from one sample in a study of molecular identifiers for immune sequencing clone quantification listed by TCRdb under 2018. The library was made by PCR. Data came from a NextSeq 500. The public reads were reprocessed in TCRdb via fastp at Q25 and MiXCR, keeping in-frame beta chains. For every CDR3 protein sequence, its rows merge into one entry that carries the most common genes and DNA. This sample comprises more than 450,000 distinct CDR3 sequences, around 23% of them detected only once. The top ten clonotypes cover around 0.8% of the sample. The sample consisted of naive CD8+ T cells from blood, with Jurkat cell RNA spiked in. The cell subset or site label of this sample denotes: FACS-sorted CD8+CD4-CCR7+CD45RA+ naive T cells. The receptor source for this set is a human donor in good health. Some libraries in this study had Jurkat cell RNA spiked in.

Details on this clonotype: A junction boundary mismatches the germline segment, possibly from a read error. For the CDR3, the DNA is TGTGCGAGCAGGGGATTCAGTGAAGCTCTCTTT. It codes for CASRGFSEALF. The chain employs TRBV12-3 or TRBV12-4 and TRBJ1-1; possibly TRBD1 for D (6 bases). The CDR3 spans 11 residues.

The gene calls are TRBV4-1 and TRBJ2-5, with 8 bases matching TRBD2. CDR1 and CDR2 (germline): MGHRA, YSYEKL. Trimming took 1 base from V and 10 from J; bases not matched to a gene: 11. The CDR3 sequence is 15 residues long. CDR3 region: CASSQGPGLVGNQYF. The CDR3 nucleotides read TGCGCCAGCAGCCAAGGCCCGGGACTAGTAGGCAACCAGTACTTC.

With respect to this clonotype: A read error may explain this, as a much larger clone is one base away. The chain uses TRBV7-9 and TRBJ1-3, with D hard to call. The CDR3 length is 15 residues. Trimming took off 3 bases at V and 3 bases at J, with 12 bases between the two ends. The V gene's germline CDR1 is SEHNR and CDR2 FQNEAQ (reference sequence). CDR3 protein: CASSFDMGGGNTIYF. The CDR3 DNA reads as TGTGCCAGCAGCTTCGACATGGGTGGTGGAAACACCATATATTTT.

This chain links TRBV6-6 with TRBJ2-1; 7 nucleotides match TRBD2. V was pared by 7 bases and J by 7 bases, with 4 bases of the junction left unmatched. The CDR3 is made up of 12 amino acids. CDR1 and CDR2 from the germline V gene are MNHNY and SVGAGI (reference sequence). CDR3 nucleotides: TGTGCCAGCATGGCGGGGGTAAATGAGCAGTTCTTC. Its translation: CASMAGVNEQFF.

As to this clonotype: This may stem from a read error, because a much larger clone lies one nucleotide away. CDR3: CASSFGTGSETQYF. As DNA, the CDR3 is TGTGCCAGCAGCTTCGGGACAGGGAGTGAGACCCAGTACTTC. J is TRBJ2-5 and V is TRBV7-9; 9 bases align to TRBD1. With V trimmed by 3 bases and J by 5 bases, 4 bases remained unmatched. Germline V CDR1 and CDR2: SEHNR, FQNEAQ (reference sequence). The CDR3 spans 14 residues.

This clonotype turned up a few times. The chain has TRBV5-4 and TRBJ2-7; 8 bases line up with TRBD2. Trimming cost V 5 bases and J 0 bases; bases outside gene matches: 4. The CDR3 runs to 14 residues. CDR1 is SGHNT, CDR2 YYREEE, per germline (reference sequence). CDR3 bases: TGTGCCAGCAGATTAGCGGGGCCCTCCTACGAGCAGTACTTC. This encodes CASRLAGPSYEQYF. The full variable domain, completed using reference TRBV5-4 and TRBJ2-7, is ETGVTQSPTHLIKTRGQQVTLRCSSQSGHNTVSWYQQALGQGPQFIFQYYREEENGRGNFPPRFSGLQFPNYSSELNVNALELDDSALYLCASRLAGPSYEQYFGPGTRLTVT.

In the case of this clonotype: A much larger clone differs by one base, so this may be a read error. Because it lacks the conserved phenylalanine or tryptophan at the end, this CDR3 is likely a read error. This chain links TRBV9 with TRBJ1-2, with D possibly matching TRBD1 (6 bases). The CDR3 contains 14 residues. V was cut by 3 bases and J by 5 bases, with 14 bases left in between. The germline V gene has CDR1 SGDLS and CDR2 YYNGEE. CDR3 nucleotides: TGTGCCAGCAGCGCCCGACAGGAGCAATATGGCTACACCGTC. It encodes CASSARQEQYGYTV.

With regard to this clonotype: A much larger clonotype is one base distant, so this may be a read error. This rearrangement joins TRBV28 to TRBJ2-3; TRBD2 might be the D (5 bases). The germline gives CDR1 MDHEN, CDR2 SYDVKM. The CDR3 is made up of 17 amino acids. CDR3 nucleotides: TGTGCCAGCAGTTTAAGGTACCGACTAACCGTCACAGATACGCTGTATTTT. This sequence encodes CASSLRYRLTVTDTLYF.

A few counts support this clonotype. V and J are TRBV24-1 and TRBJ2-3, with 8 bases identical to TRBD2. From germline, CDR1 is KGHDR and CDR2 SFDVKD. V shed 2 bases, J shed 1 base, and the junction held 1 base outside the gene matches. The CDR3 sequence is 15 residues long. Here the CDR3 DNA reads TGTGCCACCAGTGATTCAGCGGGGGGCACAGATACGCAGTATTTT. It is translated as CATSDSAGGTDTQYF.

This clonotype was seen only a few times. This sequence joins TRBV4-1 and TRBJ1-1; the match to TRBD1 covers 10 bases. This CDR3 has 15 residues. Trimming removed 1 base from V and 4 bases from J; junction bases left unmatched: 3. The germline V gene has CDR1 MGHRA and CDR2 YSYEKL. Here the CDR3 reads CASSQGGQGGTEAFF. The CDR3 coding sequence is TGCGCCAGCAGCCAAGGAGGACAGGGGGGCACTGAAGCTTTCTTT.